Detailed here is one TCR beta chain. This clonotype was counted a few times. The clone's antigen remains unknown. One base away there is no much larger clone; base qualities are not given. Ends trimmed: V by 4 bases, J by 2 bases; bases unmatched to a gene: 5. Taken from the germline V gene, the CDR1 and CDR2 loops are SNHLY and FYNNEI. Reading from cysteine to phenylalanine, the CDR3 counts 16 amino acids. The only DNA kept is the CDR3, 48 bases in frame from the first base. Library preparation employed 5' RACE. Sequencer: Illumina HiSeq 2500. The second PCR ran for roughly 7 to 11 cycles and used a J-beta primer mix along with a sample-barcoded 5' primer. Each TCR beta cDNA molecule received a unique molecular identifier from a template-switch 5' adaptor carrying 12 random nucleotides. At least 3 million CDR3-containing paired-end reads were obtained from each sample. First-strand cDNA was synthesized from all RNA with the Mint cDNA synthesis kit, primed by a TRBC-specific oligonucleotide. All cDNA was treated with uracil-DNA glycosylase and then went through a first 18-cycle PCR with the universal primers M1SS and BC2_uni_R. As for the authors' bioinformatics: For normalization, 1 million high-quality reads, each with a distinct molecular identifier, were randomly selected from each sample. Instead of being binned into consensus sequences, reads with shared molecular identifiers were discarded. MiTCR, with a Q25 quality threshold and the strictest error-elimination algorithm, was used for CDR3 identification, clonotype clustering and error correction. Lower-bound total TCR beta diversity was estimated with a nonparametric unseen species model using Euler transformation. Starting from the raw public reads, TCRdb applied fastp trimming at Q25, assembled clones with MiXCR and retained in-frame beta chains. Every distinct CDR3 protein forms one entry, paired with its most common genes and DNA. These V and J calls derive from TCRdb rather than the authors' analysis. The sample table records nearly 800,000 distinct CDR3 sequences; just over 55% of these occur just once. The ten largest make up roughly 26% of the sample.

Systemically healthy Caucasian individuals from Russia, over 30 in total and aged roughly 6 to 100 years, were included as donors. Each donor gave about 9.7 milliliters of peripheral blood, drawn into EDTA-treated Vacutainer tubes. Ficoll-Paque density-gradient centrifugation was used to isolate PBMCs, with at least 7 million obtained per sample. Trizol reagent was used to extract total RNA from PBMCs, with at least 5.5 micrograms per sample. The percentages of naive CD45RAhigh/CD27high T cells were determined by flow cytometry on a PBMC aliquot from every donor. This entry belongs to a study of blood T cells in healthy people across ages (dated by TCRdb to about 2015). A note on the overall study: In model experiments, roughly one uniquely barcoded TCR beta cDNA molecule per two T cells was captured by template switching. Age-related changes in TCR beta repertoire diversity were measured in the study by deep sequencing normalized with unique cDNA molecular identifiers. The donors were divided into four age groups: young (average about 16 years), middle-aged (approximately 39), aged (approximately 64) and long-lived (approximately 74). Donors of different ages were randomly distributed across sequencing lanes to avoid experimental bias. For two donors (one aged 18 to 30 and one aged 80 or older), the study analyzed two additional independent replicas of 1 million unique cDNA reads from the same blood draw. The investigation overall reported the following: There was a strong correlation between observed TCR beta diversity and the percentage of naive T cells measured by flow cytometry. Observed TCR beta diversity per million T cells fell roughly linearly with age, and a significant reduction was already apparent by age around 40. Compared with the aged group, more naive CD4+ T cells, fewer expanded clones and increased TCR diversity were shown by the long-lived group, suggesting age selection. Estimates of total diversity based on one million sequenced T cells were considered lower bounds and underestimates. Because the CMV infection status of the donors was unknown, age-related changes in expanded clonotypes may potentially have been confounded. Conclusive comparison of naive and antigen-experienced compartments was prevented by the profiling of bulk unsorted PBMCs.

Sequenced input: blood. This TCR derives from a man aged 35 to 55 in good health. The chain is encoded by TRBV2 joined to TRBJ2-5, and 12 bases in between align with TRBD2. The nucleotide sequence reads TGTGCCAGCAGTGCCGGACTAGCGGGAAAGCAAGAGACCCAGTACTTC. The translation is CASSAGLAGKQETQYF.